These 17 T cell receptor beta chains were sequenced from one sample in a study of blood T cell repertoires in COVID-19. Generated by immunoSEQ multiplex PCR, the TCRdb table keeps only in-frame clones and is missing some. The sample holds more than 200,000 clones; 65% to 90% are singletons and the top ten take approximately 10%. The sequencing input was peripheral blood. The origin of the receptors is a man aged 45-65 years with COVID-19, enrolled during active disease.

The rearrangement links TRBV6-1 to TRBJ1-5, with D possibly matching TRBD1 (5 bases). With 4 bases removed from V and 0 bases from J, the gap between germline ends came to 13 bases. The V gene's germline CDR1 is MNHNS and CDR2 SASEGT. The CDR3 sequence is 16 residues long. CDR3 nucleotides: TGTGCCAGCAGTGCCGTTTCAGGGCATAGCAATCAGCCCCAGCATTTT. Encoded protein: CASSAVSGHSNQPQHF.

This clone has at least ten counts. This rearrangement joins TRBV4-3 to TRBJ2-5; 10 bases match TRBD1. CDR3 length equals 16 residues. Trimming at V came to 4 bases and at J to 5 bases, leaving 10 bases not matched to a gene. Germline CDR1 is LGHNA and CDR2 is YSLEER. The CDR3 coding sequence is TGCGCCAGCAGCCGAGACGGGACAGGGGATGGGGAGACCCAGTACTTC. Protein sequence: CASSRDGTGDGETQYF.

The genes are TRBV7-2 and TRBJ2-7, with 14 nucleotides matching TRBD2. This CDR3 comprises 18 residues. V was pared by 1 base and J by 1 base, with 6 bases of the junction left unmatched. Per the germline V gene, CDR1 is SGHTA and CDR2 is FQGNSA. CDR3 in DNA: TGTGCCAGCAGCTTAGTAGGTGGGACTAGCGGGAGTTCCTACGAGCAGTACTTC. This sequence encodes CASSLVGGTSGSSYEQYF.

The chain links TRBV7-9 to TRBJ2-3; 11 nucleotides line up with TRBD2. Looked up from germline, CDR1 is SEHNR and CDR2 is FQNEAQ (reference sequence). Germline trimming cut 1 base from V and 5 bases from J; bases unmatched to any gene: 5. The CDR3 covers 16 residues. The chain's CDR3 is CASSLVAGGPGDTQYF. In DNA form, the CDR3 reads TGTGCCAGCAGCTTAGTAGCGGGAGGGCCCGGAGATACGCAGTATTTT.

CDR3: CSASNRWDYGYTF. For the CDR3, the DNA is TGCAGTGCTAGTAACAGGTGGGACTATGGCTACACCTTC. V usage is TRBV20-1 and J usage is TRBJ1-2, with TRBD1 as a possible D gene (5 bases). CDR3 length equals 13 residues. V was pared by 3 bases and J by 3 bases, with 11 bases between. Germline CDR1 and CDR2: DFQATT and SNEGSKA (reference sequence).

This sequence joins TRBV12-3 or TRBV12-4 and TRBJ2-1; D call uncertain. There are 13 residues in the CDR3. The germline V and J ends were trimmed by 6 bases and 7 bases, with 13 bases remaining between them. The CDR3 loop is CASSPWRSNEQFF. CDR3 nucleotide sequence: TGTGCCAGCAGCCCCTGGCGGTCTAATGAGCAGTTCTTC.

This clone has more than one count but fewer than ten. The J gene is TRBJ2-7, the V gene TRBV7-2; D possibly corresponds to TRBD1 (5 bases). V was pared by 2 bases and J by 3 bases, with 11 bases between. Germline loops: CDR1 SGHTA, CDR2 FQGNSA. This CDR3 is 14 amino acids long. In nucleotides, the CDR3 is TGTGCCAGCAGCTTATCCCTACAGGACTACGAGCAGTACTTC. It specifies CASSLSLQDYEQYF.

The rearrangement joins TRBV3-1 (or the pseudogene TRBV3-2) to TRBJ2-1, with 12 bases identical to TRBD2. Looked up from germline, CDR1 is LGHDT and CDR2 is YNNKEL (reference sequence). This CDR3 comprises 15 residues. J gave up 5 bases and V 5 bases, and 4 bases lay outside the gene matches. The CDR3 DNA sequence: TGTGCCAGCAGCGATACTAGCGGGGGGCACAATGAGCAGTTCTTC. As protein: CASSDTSGGHNEQFF.

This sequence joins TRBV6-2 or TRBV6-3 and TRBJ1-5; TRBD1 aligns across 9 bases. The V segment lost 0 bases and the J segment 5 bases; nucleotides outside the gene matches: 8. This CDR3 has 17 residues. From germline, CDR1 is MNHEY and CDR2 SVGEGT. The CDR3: CASSYSPGQGFDQPQHF. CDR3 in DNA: TGTGCCAGCAGTTACTCTCCGGGACAGGGCTTCGATCAGCCCCAGCATTTT.

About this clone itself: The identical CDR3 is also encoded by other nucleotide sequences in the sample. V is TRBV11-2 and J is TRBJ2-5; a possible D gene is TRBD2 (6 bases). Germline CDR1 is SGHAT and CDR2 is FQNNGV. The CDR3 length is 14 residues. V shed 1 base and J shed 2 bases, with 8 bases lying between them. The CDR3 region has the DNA TGTGCCAGCAGCTTAGGAGGGACTCAAGAGACCCAGTACTTC. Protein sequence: CASSLGGTQETQYF. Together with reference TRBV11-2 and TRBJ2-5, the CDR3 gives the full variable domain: EAGVAQSPRYKIIEKRQSVAFWCNPISGHATLYWYQQILGQGPKLLIQFQNNGVVDDSQLPKDRFSAERLKGVDSTLKIQPAKLEDSAVYLCASSLGGTQETQYFGPGTRLLVL.

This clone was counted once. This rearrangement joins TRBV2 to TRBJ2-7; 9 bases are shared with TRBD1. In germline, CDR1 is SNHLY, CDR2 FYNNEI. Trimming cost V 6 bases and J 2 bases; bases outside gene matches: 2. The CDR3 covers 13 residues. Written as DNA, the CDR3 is TGTGCCAGCAGGGGACAGGGCACCTACGAGCAGTACTTC. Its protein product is CASRGQGTYEQYF.

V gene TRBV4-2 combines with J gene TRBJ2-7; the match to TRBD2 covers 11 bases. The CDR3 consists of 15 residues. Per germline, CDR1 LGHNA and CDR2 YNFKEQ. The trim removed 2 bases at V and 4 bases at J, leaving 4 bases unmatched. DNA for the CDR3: TGTGCCAGCAGCCAATCGACTAGCGGGACTTACGAGCAGTACTTC. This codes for CASSQSTSGTYEQYF.

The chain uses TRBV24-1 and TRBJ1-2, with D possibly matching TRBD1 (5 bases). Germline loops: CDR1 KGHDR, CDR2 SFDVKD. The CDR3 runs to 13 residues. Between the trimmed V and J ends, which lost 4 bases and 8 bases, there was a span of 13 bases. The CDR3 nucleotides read TGTGCCACCAGTGAGGACCCCCGGGGGGGCTACACCTTC. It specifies CATSEDPRGGYTF.

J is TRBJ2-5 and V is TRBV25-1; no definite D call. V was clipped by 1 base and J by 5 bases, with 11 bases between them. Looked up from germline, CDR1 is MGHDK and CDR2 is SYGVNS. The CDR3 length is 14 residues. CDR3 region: CASSEWAVGETQYF. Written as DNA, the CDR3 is TGTGCCAGCAGTGAATGGGCAGTGGGTGAGACCCAGTACTTC.

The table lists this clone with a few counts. CDR3 region: CAISGDRVNQPQHF. In DNA, the CDR3 is TGTGCCATCAGTGGGGACAGGGTCAATCAGCCCCAGCATTTT. The chain links TRBV10-3 to TRBJ1-5, with 9 bases lining up with TRBD1. This CDR3 is 14 amino acids long. The junction had 1 base not matched to a gene; V was cut back by 4 bases and J by 3 bases. Looked up from germline, CDR1 is ENHRY and CDR2 is SYGVKD.

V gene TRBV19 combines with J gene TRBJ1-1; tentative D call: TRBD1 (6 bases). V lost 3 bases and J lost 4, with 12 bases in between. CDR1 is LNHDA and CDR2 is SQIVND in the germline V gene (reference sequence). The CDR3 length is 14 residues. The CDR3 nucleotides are TGTGCCAGTAGTATGGGTCAGGGGAGCACTGAAGCTTTCTTT. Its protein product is CASSMGQGSTEAFF.

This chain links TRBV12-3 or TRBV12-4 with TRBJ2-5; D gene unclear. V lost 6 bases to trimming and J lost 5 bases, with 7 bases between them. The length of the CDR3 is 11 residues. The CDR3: CASRNSETQYF. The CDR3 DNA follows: TGTGCCAGCAGGAACTCCGAGACCCAGTACTTC.